A single T cell receptor beta chain is shown here with its context. No cognate antigen has been identified for it. No much larger clone is present one base from it, and per-base qualities are unavailable. TCRbeta CDR3 regions were amplified from genomic DNA using the immunoSEQ Assay, a bias-controlled multiplex PCR. As for the original processing: The number of nucleated cells in each sample was estimated from the amplification of reference gene primers within the assay. To quantify the absolute abundance of each unique TCRbeta CDR3 rearrangement, sequence reads were collapsed and filtered. For each sample, productive Simpson clonality was calculated as the square root of Simpson's diversity index across productive rearrangements. Not all clones reach the TCRdb copy of this immuneACCESS table, which keeps in-frame sequences only. Checked studies attribute under half of the gap to unresolved V genes and leave the rest unexplained. V and J calls and clone size follow that table, whereas D and trimming were derived from the DNA. Here the sample has about 250,000 clones; 70% to 90% occur a single time. The ten largest clonotypes hold roughly 3% of the sample.

From the cysteine through the phenylalanine, the CDR3 covers 14 amino acids. Of all the DNA, just the CDR3 is kept, 42 bases in frame from base 1. V is pared back by 5 bases and J by 0 bases, with 9 bases lying between the germline termini. From the germline V gene, CDR1 is SGDLS and CDR2 is YYNGEE. The record originates from a study of blood T cell repertoires in COVID-19 (dated by TCRdb to between 2020 and 2021). About the study as a whole: The collaborator samples originated in the United States, Italy and Spain and spanned the acute and convalescent phases of COVID-19. Nearly every sample came with metadata listing a de-identified subject ID, COVID-19 status, age in years and sex. The repertoires were made available in a free public database intended to serve as a resource for research on the immune response to SARS-CoV-2. The material from the prospective study consisted of cDNA or gDNA derived from T cells, B-cell-depleted T cells, or PBMCs. HLA class I and class II types, where available, came from metadata supplied by the sample provider rather than from assay-based typing. The samples were drawn from two sources: the first 160 participants of the ongoing ImmuneRACE study, and some 1,300 subjects contributed by 6 global collaborators. The dataset comprised deeply sampled blood TCRbeta repertoires from subjects exposed to, actively infected with, or recovered from COVID-19.

Whole blood was collected in K2EDTA tubes by collaborating institutions according to the institutions' own protocols. For TCRbeta analysis, collaborator samples were shipped as frozen whole blood, as isolated PBMCs, or as DNA extracted from either sample type. What the research found in general, with its limitations: The amount of clinical and demographic metadata varied by source and participant and was provided uncurated.

This receptor was obtained from a man younger than 30 with active or convalescent COVID-19. Recombination linked TRBV9 to TRBJ2-1; the D gene remains uncertain. Sequences were obtained from peripheral blood. The CDR3: CASRPLSSYNEQFF. In nucleotides, the sequence is TGTGCCAGCAGACCTCTAAGCTCCTACAATGAGCAGTTCTTC.